The rows below give T cell receptor beta chains drawn from one sample of a study of CD8 T cell repertoires and HIV-1 epitope variants. Data came from immunoSEQ multiplex PCR; TCRdb stores just in-frame clones and leaves some out. This sample has 3,300 or so clones; about 70% occur once, and the top ten carry about 40%. These TCRs' antigens remain unknown. Material: cultured CD8+ T cells derived from PBMCs. The receptors originated from a male donor with HIV. Each CDR3 is given with its conserved first and last residue. Each record gives: J gene, V gene, CDR3 protein.

J: TRBJ2-7; V: TRBV19; CDR3: CASSLPGRNEQYF
J: TRBJ1-2; V: TRBV15; CDR3: CATSRRGDYGYTF
J: TRBJ2-1; V: TRBV27; CDR3: CASSSQSSGAPQFF
J: TRBJ1-5; V: TRBV2; CDR3: CASNLEWGDQPQHF
J: TRBJ2-3; V: TRBV11-2; CDR3: CASSYTDTQYF
J: TRBJ1-1; V: TRBV10-2; CDR3: CASSDARFEAFF
J: TRBJ2-7; V: TRBV7-9; CDR3: CASSPVQGSYEQYF
J: TRBJ2-7; V: TRBV28; CDR3: CASSPEAGVSEQYF
J: TRBJ2-3; V: TRBV14; CDR3: CASSQDFVGVGETQYF
J: TRBJ2-2; V: TRBV27; CDR3: CASRSNLGGELFF
J: TRBJ1-1; V: TRBV7-9; CDR3: CASSLPGREAFF
J: TRBJ1-1; V: TRBV11-1; CDR3: CASSPGYTEAFF
J: TRBJ2-2; V: TRBV5-6; CDR3: CASSFGTGDITGELFF
J: TRBJ1-1; V: TRBV27; CDR3: CASSPSDTYTEAFF
J: TRBJ2-2; V: TRBV5-8; CDR3: CASSLDRRSNTGELFF
J: TRBJ1-1; V: TRBV11-2; CDR3: CASSLGTGTSEAFF
J: TRBJ2-1; V: TRBV13; CDR3: CASSFLAGESYNEQFF
J: TRBJ1-5; V: TRBV27; CDR3: CASSLEGQAISPQSPQHF
J: TRBJ2-1; V: TRBV6-1; CDR3: CASSDFPAEQFF
J: TRBJ2-5; V: TRBV5-6; CDR3: CASSPGRGLGETQYF
J: TRBJ2-6; V: TRBV7-8; CDR3: CASSAEDKAGANVLTF